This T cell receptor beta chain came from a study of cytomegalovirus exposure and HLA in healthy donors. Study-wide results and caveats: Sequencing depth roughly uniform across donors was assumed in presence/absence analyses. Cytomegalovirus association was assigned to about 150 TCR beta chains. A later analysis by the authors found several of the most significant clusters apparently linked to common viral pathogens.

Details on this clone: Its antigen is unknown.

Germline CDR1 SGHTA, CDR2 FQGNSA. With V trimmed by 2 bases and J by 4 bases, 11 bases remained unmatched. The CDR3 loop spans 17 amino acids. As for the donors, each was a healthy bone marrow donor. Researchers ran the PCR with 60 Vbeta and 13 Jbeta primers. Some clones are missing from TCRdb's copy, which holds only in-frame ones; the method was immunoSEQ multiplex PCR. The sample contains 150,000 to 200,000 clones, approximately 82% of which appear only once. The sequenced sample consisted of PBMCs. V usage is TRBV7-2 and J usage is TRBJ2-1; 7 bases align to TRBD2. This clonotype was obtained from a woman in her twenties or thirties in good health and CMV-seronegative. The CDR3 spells CASSLNPPSGNYNEQFF. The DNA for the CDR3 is TGTGCCAGCAGCTTAAACCCGCCTAGCGGAAATTACAATGAGCAGTTCTTC.